This TCR beta chain was documented in a study of long-term antiretroviral therapy in people with HIV. About the research overall: The 2015 immediate-ART recommendation was preceded by the earliest samples by about a decade.

General study findings and limits: Collection of the blood took place between the mid-2000s and the late 2010s. The ART regimens in use then may have been less effective than current ones. In HIV, the repertoires covered a tighter span of CDR3 lengths than in controls.

Sequencing used immunoSEQ v3.0 at survey level. The method was immunoSEQ multiplex PCR; TCRdb's version includes in-frame clones alone and lacks a portion of them. This table holds around 16,000 clones, less than 80% found once. The CDR3 consists of 15 residues. CDR1 and CDR2 (germline): SGHNT, YENEEA. V lost 4 bases and J 0 bases, leaving 10 bases between the germline ends. Notes on this clone: Its antigen is not known.

The specimen comprised unsorted PBMCs, sampled 1.5 years before starting antiretroviral therapy. The sequence came from a woman in her fifties or sixties with HIV. The chain carries TRBV11-3 and TRBJ2-1; D is uncertain. Written as DNA, the CDR3 is TGTGCCAGCAGCTCCCATTATAGCTCCTACAATGAGCAGTTCTTC. It specifies CASSSHYSSYNEQFF. The variable domain in full, completed from reference TRBV11-3 and TRBJ2-1, reads EAGVVQSPRYKIIEKKQPVAFWCNPISGHNTLYWYLQNLGQGPELLIRYENEEAVDDSQLPKDRFSAERLKGVDSTLKIQPAELGDSAVYLCASSSHYSSYNEQFFGPGTRLTVL.